This T cell receptor (beta chain) was captured in a study of cytomegalovirus exposure and HLA in healthy donors (dated by TCRdb to the late 2010s). For context, the study as a whole: A later analysis indicated that the roughly 130 validation repertoires were generated on the platform also employed for the roughly 650 repertoires of the first cohort. The study was designed to test whether signatures of past pathogen exposure could be identified by cataloging public T cell receptors. Along with the roughly 670-subject first cohort, a separate validation cohort of around 120 different subjects was used. To predict cytomegalovirus infection status, the study brought together high-throughput TCR immunosequencing, statistical association of individual TCRs with disease status, and machine learning. Points the paper makes about the study in general: Subsequent analysis determined that TCRs grouped into clusters in the first cohort also showed a tendency toward co-occurrence across the 90 to 150 validation repertoires, and 94% of cluster scores exceeded 0. All 130 or so repertoires were used to score co-occurrence in the validation cohort in a later analysis, because that analysis had no HLA typing for the cohort. A few of the identified cytomegalovirus-associated TCR beta chains were confirmed in vitro to be specific for cytomegalovirus antigens. The authors suggested that the approach could potentially be generalized to other disease states and immunological phenotypes. The classifier was reported to diagnose cytomegalovirus status with high specificity and sensitivity in both the original and validation cohorts. Most TCR sequences were observed very rarely across donors, whereas some public TCRs were present in many individuals. The study gave a list of 150 to 200 TCR beta chains associated with cytomegalovirus.

V has 3 bases trimmed and J has 8 bases trimmed; junction bases matching no gene number 10. From a lookup of the germline V gene (reference sequence), CDR1 and CDR2 are GTSNPN and SVGIG. The CDR3 has 15 amino acids, counting the end cysteine and phenylalanine. Only the CDR3 DNA is retained, 45 bases long and in frame from the first base. The donors were included in the validation cohort of roughly 130 subjects, a group kept apart from the 666-subject first cohort. Receptors were amplified or captured by the immunoSEQ multiplex PCR assay. As for how the authors treated the data: A statistical classification framework was built to diagnose cytomegalovirus status from the catalog of TCR beta chain sequences. TCRdb mirrors the immuneACCESS table, restricted to in-frame sequences. Some clones are absent from its copies; in checked studies, under half trace to an unresolved V gene, and the reason for the others is unknown. That table is the source of V, J and clone size, and D and trimming were worked out from the DNA. For this sample the table gives fewer than 120,000 clones, of which approximately 89% were detected only once. The leading ten clones occupy under 2% of the sample.

In regard to this clone: Its cognate antigen has yet to be identified. Within one base of it there is no much larger clone, and no base qualities were kept.

The clonotype comes from a woman aged 18 to 35 in good health and CMV-seronegative. The specimen sequenced was PBMCs. The V and J segments used are TRBV30 and TRBJ2-3; TRBD2 lines up with 11 middle nucleotides. The sequenced DNA: TGTGCCTGGAGGGCGACTAGCGGGGTTCTTGGTACGCAGTATTTT. It encodes CAWRATSGVLGTQYF.